This T cell receptor (beta chain) appears in the sequencing data of a study of T cell responses to AZD1222 COVID-19 vaccine. Findings and caveats of the study: Females made up more of the donors, who were largely white British, and clonal diversity may have come out too low.

Clones were read by immunoSEQ multiplex PCR, and TCRdb kept only the in-frame ones, dropping some. The table lists around 170,000 clones, around nine tenths of them singletons, with 1.5% to 2% in the top ten. This CDR3 region has 14 residues. Germline CDR1 KGHSH, CDR2 LQKENI. Trimming removed 8 bases at V and 3 bases at J, with 14 bases between. With respect to this clone: Antigen unknown.

The rearrangement links TRBV18 to TRBJ1-5, with a possible D match to TRBD1 (5 bases). The clonotype originates from an adult who received the AZD1222 COVID-19 vaccine. The sequencing here drew on peripheral blood, taken 28 days after the second AZD1222 dose. For the CDR3, the DNA is TGTGCCAGCCAAGGGGATTTAACCAATCAGCCCCAGCATTTT. Translating it yields CASQGDLTNQPQHF.